The 20 T cell receptor beta chains below all came from one sample that was sequenced in a study of cytomegalovirus exposure and HLA in healthy donors (dated by TCRdb to the late 2010s). The library was produced with the immunoSEQ multiplex PCR assay. TCRdb mirrors the immuneACCESS table, restricted to in-frame sequences. Some clones are absent from its copies; in checked studies, under half trace to an unresolved V gene, and the reason for the others is unknown. The sample table lists 57,000 or so clones, about 94% of them with a count of one. The ten largest clones represent under 2.5% of the sample. The sample comprised PBMCs. These receptors all stem from a young man in good health and CMV-seronegative.

The gene calls are TRBV5-1 and TRBJ2-7, with 9 bases matching TRBD1. The CDR3 totals 14 residues. In germline, CDR1 is SGHRS, CDR2 YFSETQ. After removal of 4 bases from V and 6 bases from J, the junction contained 8 bases not matched to a gene. The CDR3 reads CASSPGDRAAEQYF. As DNA, the CDR3 is TGCGCCAGCAGCCCGGGGGACAGGGCAGCCGAGCAGTACTTC.

The rearrangement joins TRBV28 to TRBJ1-4, with D possibly being TRBD1 (6 bases). This CDR3 comprises 15 residues. V gave up 7 bases and J gave up 7 bases, with 19 bases separating them. The germline V gene has CDR1 MDHEN and CDR2 SYDVKM. In DNA form, the CDR3 reads TGTGCCAGCAATTCCGGACAGTTCCTTACTGAAAAACTGTTTTTT. Protein product: CASNSGQFLTEKLFF.

V gene TRBV6-5 combines with J gene TRBJ1-1; tentatively, D is TRBD1 (5 bases). This CDR3 has 14 amino acids. Germline V gene lookup returns CDR1 MNHEY and CDR2 SVGAGI. Trimming stripped 4 bases from V and 6 bases from J, with 15 bases between. The chain's CDR3 is CASSSRVPASEAFF. CDR3 coding DNA: TGTGCCAGCAGTTCCAGGGTTCCTGCCTCTGAAGCTTTCTTT.

This clone appeared once. The gene calls are TRBV29-1 and TRBJ2-4; the D gene is possibly TRBD1 (6 bases). The length of the CDR3 is 13 residues. V lost 7 bases and J 7 bases, leaving 17 bases between the germline ends. Germline V lookup: CDR1 SQVTM, CDR2 ANQGSEA. The CDR3 bases are TGCAGCGCCTTATGGACAGATTGGAACATTCAGTACTTC. Amino acids: CSALWTDWNIQYF.

The rearrangement links TRBV7-2 to TRBJ1-1, with TRBD1 identical over 8 bases. The CDR3 consists of 15 residues. V gave up 1 base and J gave up 4 bases; unmatched junction bases: 5. The germline V gene has CDR1 SGHTA and CDR2 FQGNSA. The DNA for the CDR3 is TGTGCCAGCAGCTTAGGGACAGGGCTGGCCACTGAAGCTTTCTTT. Protein product: CASSLGTGLATEAFF. Full variable domain (missing parts from reference TRBV7-2 and TRBJ1-1): GAGVSQSPSNKVTEKGKDVELRCDPISGHTALYWYRQSLGQGLEFLIYFQGNSAPDKSGLPSDRFSAERTGGSVSTLTIQRTQQEDSAVYLCASSLGTGLATEAFFGQGTRLTVV.

The chain is built from TRBV29-1 and TRBJ2-7; TRBD2 matches at 7 bases. CDR3 length: 13 residues. Germline CDR1 SQVTM, CDR2 ANQGSEA. V shed 4 bases, J shed 3 bases, and the junction held 6 bases outside the gene matches. Here the CDR3 DNA reads TGCAGCGTTGCCCCGGGACTAAACTACGAGCAGTACTTC. This sequence encodes CSVAPGLNYEQYF.

The chain carries TRBV18 and TRBJ2-2; 9 bases map to TRBD1. V was clipped by 4 bases and J by 0 bases; unmatched bases: 15. Looked up from germline, CDR1 is KGHSH and CDR2 is LQKENI. The CDR3 sequence is 20 residues long. In nucleotides, the CDR3 is TGTGCCAGCTCACAGACCGCGAACAGGGGGCGCACGGCGAACACCGGGGAGCTGTTTTTT. Its protein product is CASSQTANRGRTANTGELFF.

The V gene is TRBV5-1, the J gene TRBJ2-2; 12 nucleotides match TRBD2. CDR3 length: 20 amino acids. The ends lost 0 bases at V and 4 bases at J; junction bases unmatched: 13. Germline assignment: CDR1 SGHRS and CDR2 YFSETQ. The CDR3 region has the DNA TGCGCCAGCAGCTTGGGAATGACTAGCGGGAGATCAAGGGGCACCGGGGAGCTGTTTTTT. Amino acid sequence: CASSLGMTSGRSRGTGELFF.

This chain uses TRBV7-9 with TRBJ2-3, with unresolved D. This CDR3 comprises 14 residues. The ends were cut back, 5 bases at V and 4 bases at J, with 13 bases in the middle. CDR1 and CDR2 from the germline V gene are SEHNR and FQNEAQ (reference sequence). The CDR3 DNA sequence: TGTGCCAGCAGCCCCCCTCGACGGGCAGATACGCAGTATTTT. It encodes CASSPPRRADTQYF.

The chain uses TRBV11-2 and TRBJ1-2; D perhaps matches TRBD1 (5 bases). The CDR3 contains 15 residues. Trimming removed 4 bases from V and 8 bases from J, with 20 bases in between. CDR1 is SGHAT, CDR2 FQNNGV, per germline. The CDR3 bases are TGTGCCAGCAGCTCCTACCAGACACAGGCGAGGGGCTACACCTTC. It translates to CASSSYQTQARGYTF.

The CDR3 region is CASRGRLAGVSGELFF. CDR3 in DNA: TGTGCCAGTAGAGGGCGACTAGCGGGAGTGTCCGGGGAGCTGTTTTTT. The chain joins TRBV19 to TRBJ2-2; 12 bases map to TRBD2. The CDR3 sequence is 16 residues long. J gave up 6 bases and V 6 bases, and 8 bases lay outside the gene matches. The germline gives CDR1 LNHDA, CDR2 SQIVND (reference sequence).

This chain joins TRBV7-9 and TRBJ1-3; D gene unclear. The V end was cut by 6 bases, the J end by 0 bases, with 9 bases between. This CDR3 region has 14 residues. Looked up from germline, CDR1 is SEHNR and CDR2 is FQNEAQ (reference sequence). The CDR3 DNA follows: TGTGCCAGCAGTCGACCAGGCTCTGGAAACACCATATATTTT. Amino acid sequence: CASSRPGSGNTIYF.

The chain uses TRBV5-6 and TRBJ2-5; 8 bases fit TRBD2. Looked up from germline, CDR1 is SGHDT and CDR2 is YYEEEE. J lost 3 bases, V lost 0 bases, and 4 bases had no gene match. There are 15 residues in the CDR3. The CDR3, as DNA: TGTGCCAGCAGCTTGGCGGGACTAGTCAAAGAGACCCAGTACTTC. Encoded protein: CASSLAGLVKETQYF. The variable domain in full, completed from reference TRBV5-6 and TRBJ2-5, reads DAGVTQSPTHLIKTRGQQVTLRCSPKSGHDTVSWYQQALGQGPQFIFQYYEEEERQRGNFPDRFSGHQFPNYSSELNVNALLLGDSALYLCASSLAGLVKETQYFGPGTRLLVL.

This chain joins TRBV28 and TRBJ2-7, with D perhaps TRBD1 (5 bases). Trimming shortened V by 10 bases and J by 5 bases, and 21 bases separated the two germline ends. Germline CDR1 is MDHEN and CDR2 is SYDVKM. This CDR3 is 14 amino acids long. DNA of the CDR3: TGTGCCACACTGTCACAGGCGTTGTCTAACGAGCAGTACTTC. The encoded protein is CATLSQALSNEQYF.

This chain uses TRBV5-6 with TRBJ1-3; D possibly corresponds to TRBD1 (6 bases). This CDR3 is 16 amino acids long. The germline V gene has CDR1 SGHDT and CDR2 YYEEEE. Trimming left V 4 bases short and J 3 bases short, with 17 bases between. The CDR3 sequence is CASSPGGLIFGNTIYF. The CDR3 DNA follows: TGTGCCAGCAGCCCGGGGGGCCTAATATTTGGAAACACCATATATTTT.

The J gene is TRBJ2-3, the V gene TRBV5-1; TRBD2 might be the D (6 bases). The CDR3 covers 15 residues. The germline V and J ends were trimmed by 1 base and 6 bases, with 15 bases remaining between them. Germline values: CDR1 SGHRS, CDR2 YFSETQ. The chain's CDR3 is CASSLTGLQTDTQYF. The CDR3 DNA is TGCGCCAGCAGCTTGACGGGACTTCAGACGGATACGCAGTATTTT.

The rearrangement uses TRBV7-2 and TRBJ1-2, with D hard to call. The CDR3 spans 14 residues. Germline lookup yields CDR1 SGHTA and CDR2 FQGNSA. V lost 7 bases and J lost 1, with 13 bases in between. The CDR3 DNA follows: TGTGCCAGCACCTCGAGTCCTAATAACTATGGCTACACCTTC. It specifies CASTSSPNNYGYTF. Combining the CDR3 with reference TRBV7-2 and TRBJ1-2 gives the whole variable domain GAGVSQSPSNKVTEKGKDVELRCDPISGHTALYWYRQSLGQGLEFLIYFQGNSAPDKSGLPSDRFSAERTGGSVSTLTIQRTQQEDSAVYLCASTSSPNNYGYTFGSGTRLTVV.

The V call is TRBV5-1, the J call TRBJ2-5; no definite D call. The germline V and J ends were trimmed by 4 bases and 4 bases, with 17 bases remaining between them. Germline V gives CDR1 SGHRS, CDR2 YFSETQ. The CDR3 extends over 15 amino acids. The CDR3 sequence: CASSPEPGEVETQYF. In DNA form, the CDR3 reads TGCGCCAGCAGCCCCGAGCCTGGAGAGGTAGAGACCCAGTACTTC.

The chain employs TRBV6-1 and TRBJ2-2; TRBD2 matches at 7 bases. This CDR3 comprises 15 residues. The V segment lost 2 bases and the J segment 7 bases; nucleotides outside the gene matches: 7. Germline CDR1 reads MNHNS; CDR2 reads SASEGT. In DNA, the CDR3 is TGTGCCAGCAGTGAAAGGCGGGAGAGCTTCGGGGAGCTGTTTTTT. It translates to CASSERRESFGELFF.

The CDR3 loop reads CASSRSGETQYF. CDR3 in DNA: TGTGCCAGCAGCCGAAGCGGAGAGACCCAGTACTTC. The J gene is TRBJ2-5, the V gene TRBV11-2, with D possibly being TRBD2 (5 bases). The CDR3 contains 12 residues. Germline CDR1 is SGHAT and CDR2 is FQNNGV. V lost 5 bases to trimming and J lost 4 bases, with 8 bases between them.